This T cell receptor beta chain comes out of a study of identical twins. Each CDR3 protein is one row after TCRdb ran MiXCR on the 5' RACE reads. Here the sample spans under 250,000 distinct CDR3 sequences, about 7.5% being singletons. This CDR3 is built from 14 residues. V was shortened by 2 bases and J by 0 bases, with 11 bases between the two germline ends. Germline assignment: CDR1 DFQATT and CDR2 SNEGSKA (reference sequence). This clonotype was recorded many times. These data were also filed under a second study, of yellow fever vaccine responses in identical twins.

The TCR sequence derives from a woman aged 18 to 35 in good health. The chain has TRBV20-1 and TRBJ2-7; no firm D call. Sequencing was done on a sample of memory (CD45RO+) T cells sorted from blood. CDR3 sequence (DNA): TGCAGTGCTAGACGACCAGATAGCTCCTACGAGCAGTACTTC. Residues: CSARRPDSSYEQYF.